This T cell receptor beta chain is from a study of shared clonotypes between healthy human individuals. Findings of the study overall: Sorted-subset sequencing was shown by rarefaction to be incomplete despite large depth.

Comment on this clone: Its target is unknown.

Germline V gene data show CDR1 as SQVTM and CDR2 as ANQGSEA. This CDR3 has 14 amino acids. Researchers divided each subset's genomic DNA evenly across several immunoSEQ plates. Using immunoSEQ multiplex PCR, the repertoire was profiled, and TCRdb retains in-frame clones only, with some absent. The sample lists hundreds of thousands of clones, about 95% occurring once. This TCR was recovered from a woman aged 25 to 39 in good health. The specimen was naive CD4+ T cells sorted from blood. Subset specified: CD45RA+ positively selected. The chain is built from TRBV29-1 and TRBJ2-5, with 13 bases matching TRBD2. Near its end, the DNA agrees better with TRBJ2-7, so the J call may be wrong. CDR3 amino acids: CSVELLAGGREQYF. The CDR3 nucleotides read TGCAGCGTTGAGTTACTAGCGGGAGGGCGCGAGCAGTACTTC.